Sequencing of this T cell receptor (beta chain) was carried out in a study of blood T cell repertoires in COVID-19. Study at large: From T cells, B-cell-depleted T cells, or PBMCs came the material, which was cDNA or gDNA.

The ends were cut back, 2 bases at V and 7 bases at J, with 20 bases in the middle. CDR1 is MNHNY and CDR2 is SVGAGI in the germline V gene (reference sequence). CDR3 size: 16 residues. This clone has only one observation. Original data processing: Reference gene primers were amplified, and this amplification served to estimate nucleated cell counts. Generated by immunoSEQ multiplex PCR, the TCRdb table keeps only in-frame clones and is missing some. That table gives V, J and clone size, and the DNA gave D and trimming. In the table there are tens of thousands of clones, 70% to 85% of which are singletons.

The sequence derives from a woman aged 55-75 years with acute or convalescent COVID-19. Sequencing was performed on peripheral blood. V and J are TRBV6-6 and TRBJ1-1, with D perhaps matching TRBD1 (5 bases). The CDR3 sequence is CASSYGQGGVISEAFF. The CDR3 DNA follows: TGTGCCAGCAGTTACGGGCAGGGAGGCGTAATCAGTGAAGCTTTCTTT.